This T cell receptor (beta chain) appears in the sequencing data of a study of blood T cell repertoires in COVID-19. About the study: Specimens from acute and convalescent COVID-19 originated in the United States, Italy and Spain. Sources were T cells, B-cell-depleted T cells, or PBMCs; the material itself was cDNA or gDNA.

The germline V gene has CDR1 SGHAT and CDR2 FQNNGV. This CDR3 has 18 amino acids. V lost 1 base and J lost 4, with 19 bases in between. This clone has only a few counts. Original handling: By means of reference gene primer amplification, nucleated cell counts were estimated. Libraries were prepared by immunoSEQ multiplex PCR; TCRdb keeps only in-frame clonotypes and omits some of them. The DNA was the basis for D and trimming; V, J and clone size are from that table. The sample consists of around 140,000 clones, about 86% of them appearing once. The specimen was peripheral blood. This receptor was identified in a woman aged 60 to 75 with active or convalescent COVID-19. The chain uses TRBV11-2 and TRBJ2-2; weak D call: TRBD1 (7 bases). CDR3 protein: CASSLAVPGGGGTGELFF. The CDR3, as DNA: TGTGCCAGCAGCTTAGCAGTTCCAGGGGGAGGTGGCACCGGGGAGCTGTTTTTT.